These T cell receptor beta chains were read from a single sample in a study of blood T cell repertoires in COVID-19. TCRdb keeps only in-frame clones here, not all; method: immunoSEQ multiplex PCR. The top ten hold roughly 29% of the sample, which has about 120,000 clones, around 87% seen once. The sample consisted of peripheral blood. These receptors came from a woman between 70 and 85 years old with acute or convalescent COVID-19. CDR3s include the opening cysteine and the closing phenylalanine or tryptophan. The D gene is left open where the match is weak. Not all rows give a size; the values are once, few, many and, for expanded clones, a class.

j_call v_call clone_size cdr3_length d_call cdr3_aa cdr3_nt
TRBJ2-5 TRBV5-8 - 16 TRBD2 CASSLSGTLLSETQYF TGTGCCAGCAGCTTGAGCGGGACTCTCCTCTCGGAGACCCAGTACTTC
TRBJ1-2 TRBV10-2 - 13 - CASSAQGGVGYTF TGCGCCAGCAGTGCCCAAGGGGGGGTTGGCTACACCTTC
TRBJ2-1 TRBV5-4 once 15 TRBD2 CASSPPGLAVNEQFF TGTGCCAGCAGCCCGCCGGGACTAGCCGTCAATGAGCAGTTCTTC
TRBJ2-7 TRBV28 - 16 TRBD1 CASSSQGGQGAWEQYF TGTGCCAGCAGTTCCCAAGGTGGACAGGGGGCGTGGGAGCAGTACTTC
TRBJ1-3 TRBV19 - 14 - CASRTGDPGNTIYF TGTGCCAGTCGGACCGGGGATCCTGGAAACACCATATATTTT
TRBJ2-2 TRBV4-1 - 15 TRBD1 CASSQAQGAGGELFF TGCGCCAGCAGCCAAGCACAGGGGGCAGGCGGGGAGCTGTTTTTT
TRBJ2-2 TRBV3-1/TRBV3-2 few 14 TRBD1 CASKQGFRGGELFF TGTGCCAGCAAACAGGGGTTTCGTGGCGGGGAGCTGTTTTTT
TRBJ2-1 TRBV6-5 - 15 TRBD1 CASSYDRDSYNEQFF TGTGCCAGCAGTTACGACAGGGACTCCTACAATGAGCAGTTCTTC
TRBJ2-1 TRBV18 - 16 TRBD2 CASTGLAGGSYNEQFF TGTGCCAGCACGGGACTAGCGGGTGGATCCTACAATGAGCAGTTCTTC
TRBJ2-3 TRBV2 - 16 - CASSGPRGAKTDTQYF TGTGCCAGCAGTGGCCCCCGGGGGGCCAAGACAGATACGCAGTATTTT
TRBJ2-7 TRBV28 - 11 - CASSLRQLQYF TGTGCCAGCAGTCTTCGACAGTTGCAGTACTTC
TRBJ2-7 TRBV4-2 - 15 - CASSQATASSYEQYF TGTGCCAGCAGCCAGGCGACTGCAAGCTCCTACGAGCAGTACTTC
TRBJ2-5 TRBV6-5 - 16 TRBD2 CASSYSTSGGQETQYF TGTGCCAGCAGTTACTCGACTAGCGGGGGCCAAGAGACCCAGTACTTC
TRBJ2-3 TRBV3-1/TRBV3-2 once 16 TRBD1 CASSQNSDRVTDTQYF TGTGCCAGCAGCCAGAATTCGGACAGGGTTACAGATACGCAGTATTTT
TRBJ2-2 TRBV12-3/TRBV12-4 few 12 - CASSQQGPELFF TGTGCCAGCAGTCAACAGGGCCCGGAGCTGTTTTTT
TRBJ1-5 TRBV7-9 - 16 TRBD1 CASSLGTGSSGQPQHF TGTGCCAGCAGCTTAGGGACAGGGTCGAGTGGTCAGCCCCAGCATTTT
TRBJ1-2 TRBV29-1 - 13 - CSVDGAGRYGYTF TGCAGCGTTGATGGGGCCGGCCGGTATGGCTACACCTTC
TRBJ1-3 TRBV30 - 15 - CAWSRLWASGNTIYF TGTGCCTGGAGTAGGTTATGGGCCTCTGGAAACACCATATATTTT
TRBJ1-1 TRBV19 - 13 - CASSYQENTEAFF TGTGCCAGTAGTTATCAGGAGAACACTGAAGCTTTCTTT
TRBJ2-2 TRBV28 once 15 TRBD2 CASIAAGGPNGELFF TGTGCCAGCATCGCGGCGGGGGGGCCCAACGGGGAGCTGTTTTTT
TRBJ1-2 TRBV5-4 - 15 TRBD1 CASSLWDRGRRGYTF TGTGCCAGCAGCCTATGGGACAGGGGGCGCCGTGGCTACACCTTC
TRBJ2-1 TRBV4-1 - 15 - CASSQGRAGGDEQFF TGCGCCAGCAGCCAAGGACGGGCCGGAGGCGATGAGCAGTTCTTC
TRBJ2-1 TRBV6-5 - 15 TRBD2 CASLTGGGSHNEQFF TGTGCCAGCCTGACAGGCGGGGGGTCCCACAATGAGCAGTTCTTC
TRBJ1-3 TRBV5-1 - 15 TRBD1 CASSLDGTAGNTIYF TGCGCCAGCAGCTTGGACGGGACAGCAGGAAACACCATATATTTT
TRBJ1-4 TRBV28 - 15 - CASSFGGKTNEKLFF TGTGCCAGCAGTTTTGGAGGGAAGACTAATGAAAAACTGTTTTTT
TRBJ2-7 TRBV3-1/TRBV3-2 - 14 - CASSLQGTAYEQYF TGTGCCAGCAGCCTTCAGGGGACGGCCTACGAGCAGTACTTC
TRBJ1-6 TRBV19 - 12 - CASRERGSPLHF TGTGCCAGTAGGGAAAGGGGGTCACCCCTCCACTTT
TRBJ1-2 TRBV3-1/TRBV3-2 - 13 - CASSPGLIQGYTF TGTGCCAGCAGCCCCGGACTCATACAAGGCTACACCTTC
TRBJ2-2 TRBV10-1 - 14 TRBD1 CASSEGGKTGELFF TGCGCCAGCAGTGAAGGGGGCAAGACCGGGGAGCTGTTTTTT
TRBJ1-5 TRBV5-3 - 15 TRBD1 CARSLQGDGNQPQHF TGTGCCAGAAGCTTACAGGGGGATGGCAATCAGCCCCAGCATTTT
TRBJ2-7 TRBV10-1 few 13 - CASPRDGLFEQYF TGCGCCAGCCCGCGAGATGGGCTCTTCGAGCAGTACTTC
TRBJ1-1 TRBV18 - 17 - CASSPRGQGTGSTEAFF TGTGCCAGCTCACCACGGGGGCAGGGGACGGGAAGCACTGAAGCTTTCTTT
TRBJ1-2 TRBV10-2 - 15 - CASSEPGLLVYGYTF TGCGCCAGCAGTGAGCCAGGGCTTCTTGTCTATGGCTACACCTTC
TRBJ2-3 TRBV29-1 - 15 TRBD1 CSVGGRTGGVDTQYF TGCAGCGTCGGAGGGAGGACAGGGGGCGTAGATACGCAGTATTTT
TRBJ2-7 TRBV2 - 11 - CASRGIYEQYF TGTGCCAGCCGTGGTATCTACGAGCAGTACTTC
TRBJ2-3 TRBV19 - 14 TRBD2 CASSKSGDQDTQYF TGTGCCAGTAGTAAAAGCGGGGACCAAGATACGCAGTATTTT
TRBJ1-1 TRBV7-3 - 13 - CASSLGYRQEAFF TGTGCCAGCAGCTTGGGGTATAGACAGGAAGCTTTCTTT
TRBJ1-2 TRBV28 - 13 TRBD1 CASSPPGGGGYTF TGTGCCAGCAGTCCCCCAGGGGGCGGGGGCTACACCTTC
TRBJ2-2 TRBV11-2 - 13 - CASSSTRTARLFF TGTGCCAGCAGCTCGACCCGGACAGCGCGGCTGTTTTTT
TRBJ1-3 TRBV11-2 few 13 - CASMGLGGNTIYF TGTGCCAGTATGGGCTTAGGTGGAAACACCATATATTTT